This TCR beta chain was identified in a study of T cell responses to AZD1222 COVID-19 vaccine. In this sample, this clone turned up once. Antigen: not known. Trimming left V 6 bases short and J 5 bases short, with 8 bases between. Germline V gives CDR1 WSHSY, CDR2 SAAADI. The CDR3 length is 11 residues. Overall study results and limits: Possibly, clonal diversity was underestimated; donors were largely white British and included more females. Samples come after the peak T cell response, not at day 14.

The method was immunoSEQ multiplex PCR; TCRdb's version includes in-frame clones alone and lacks a portion of them. The sample contains 120,000 to 150,000 clones, 85% to 95% of which appear only once. This sequence joins TRBV10-2 and TRBJ2-7; TRBD2 might be the D (5 bases). Material: peripheral blood, obtained on day 0 of MenACWY control vaccination. This clonotype was sampled from an adult in good health. In DNA form, the CDR3 reads TGCGCCAGCAGCCCCGGGAACGAGCAGTACTTC. Translated: CASSPGNEQYF.